This T cell receptor (beta chain) was identified during a study of CD8+ T cells in alopecia areata. The overall study: Each day, treated patients took oral tofacitinib twice, at 5 to 10 mg per dose. The study gave tofacitinib for 6 to 18 months, then 6 months off drug. The study's findings and limits: Greater clonality was observed in lesional scalp samples, especially alopecia totalis/universalis, versus normal scalp.

V was cut by 2 bases and J by 5 bases, with 12 bases left in between. This CDR3 is 13 amino acids long. Germline CDR1 GTSNPN, CDR2 SVGIG (reference sequence). As for treatment: oral pan-JAK inhibitor, 5-10 mg twice daily. Separation by sorting yielded CD4+ and CD8+ T cells from PBMCs. In the case of this clone: Its cognate antigen is unknown.

The sequencing template was cDNA reverse transcribed from extracted RNA. Method: immunoSEQ multiplex PCR; TCRdb's copy keeps in-frame clones and lacks some. The table lists 100,000 to 150,000 clones, around 60% of them singletons, with approximately 5.1% in the top ten. The rearrangement joins TRBV30 to TRBJ1-1; a weak D match, TRBD1 (5 bases). The input for sequencing was CD4+ T cells sorted from blood, taken at week 4, from a patient treated with tofacitinib. This receptor was identified in a human donor with alopecia areata. CDR3 in amino acids: CAWSSGVVTEAFF. In DNA, the CDR3 is TGTGCCTGGAGTTCGGGGGTAGTGACTGAAGCTTTCTTT.